These 22 T cell receptor beta chains originate from one sample sequenced in a study of T cell responses to AZD1222 COVID-19 vaccine. Using immunoSEQ multiplex PCR, the repertoire was profiled, and TCRdb retains in-frame clones only, with some absent. The top ten clones hold more than 3.5% of a sample with around 100,000 clones, about 90% of them seen once. The material was peripheral blood, obtained on day 0 of MenACWY control vaccination. The receptors derive from an adult in good health.

The CDR3 DNA reads as TGTGCCAGCAGTTGGACAGGGGCGGGAGATACGCAGTATTTT. Residues: CASSWTGAGDTQYF. The chain uses TRBV28 and TRBJ2-3; TRBD1 matches 9 bases. CDR1 and CDR2 from the germline V gene are MDHEN and SYDVKM. The CDR3 length is 14 residues. The V gene end was trimmed by 4 bases and the J gene end by 5 bases; junction bases not matched to a gene: 4.

The chain employs TRBV19 and TRBJ2-1; D might be TRBD2 (6 bases). CDR1 LNHDA and CDR2 SQIVND come from the germline V gene (reference sequence). The CDR3 extends over 16 amino acids. V gave up 6 bases and J gave up 5 bases, with 20 bases separating them. Here the CDR3 DNA reads TGTGCCAGTAGAAACTGGGGGGTGGCGCCGAACAATGAGCAGTTCTTC. Encoded protein: CASRNWGVAPNNEQFF.

The chain has TRBV7-3 and TRBJ2-4; possible D gene TRBD2, 7 bases. Germline CDR1 and CDR2: SGHTA and FQGTGA. V was cut by 5 bases and J by 3 bases, with 14 bases left in between. CDR3 length: 15 amino acids. CDR3 in amino acids: CASSQGGAGKNIQYF. CDR3 nucleotides: TGTGCCAGCAGCCAAGGGGGGGCAGGCAAAAACATTCAGTACTTC.

The J gene is TRBJ1-6, the V gene TRBV9; TRBD1 matches 7 bases. The CDR3 has 16 residues. Germline values: CDR1 SGDLS, CDR2 YYNGEE. Trimming at V came to 0 bases and at J to 6 bases, leaving 6 bases not matched to a gene. The CDR3, as DNA: TGTGCCAGCAGCGTAGGGGTAGGGGGCAGTAATTCACCCCTCCACTTT. Protein sequence: CASSVGVGGSNSPLHF.

This chain joins TRBV19 and TRBJ2-7; 9 bases align to TRBD1. The junction had 10 bases not matched to a gene; V was cut back by 4 bases and J by 0 bases. Germline loops: CDR1 LNHDA, CDR2 SQIVND (reference sequence). The CDR3 loop spans 17 amino acids. CDR3 loop: CASSNRPGQGYSYEQYF. The DNA for the CDR3 is TGTGCCAGTAGTAACAGACCGGGACAGGGTTACTCCTACGAGCAGTACTTC.

The rearrangement links TRBV5-4 to TRBJ1-6; the D is unclear. In germline, CDR1 is SGHNT, CDR2 YYREEE (reference sequence). This CDR3 spans 16 amino acids. V lost 3 bases, J lost 7 bases, and 17 bases lay in between. For the CDR3, the DNA is TGTGCCAGCAGCTCCCATTTCACACGGAAGAATTCACCCCTCCACTTT. This encodes CASSSHFTRKNSPLHF.

The rearrangement links TRBV10-3 to TRBJ2-1; TRBD1 matches 8 bases. The CDR3 covers 13 residues. J was trimmed by 5 bases and V by 10 bases; bases with no gene match: 7. CDR1 and CDR2 (germline): ENHRY, SYGVKD. The CDR3 reads CANSGTGNNEQFF. The CDR3, as DNA: TGTGCCAACTCCGGGACAGGCAACAATGAGCAGTTCTTC.

The genes are TRBV7-2 and TRBJ2-1, with 7 bases matching TRBD2. Germline lookup yields CDR1 SGHTA and CDR2 FQGNSA. This CDR3 has 15 residues. V lost 5 bases to trimming and J lost 4 bases; unmatched junction nucleotides: 8. The CDR3 DNA sequence: TGTGCCAGCAGCCCCCCGGGACTACCGTACAATGAGCAGTTCTTC. The encoded protein is CASSPPGLPYNEQFF.

V gene TRBV7-3 combines with J gene TRBJ2-5; D ambiguous. Trimming removed 5 bases at V and 4 bases at J, with 11 bases between. The CDR3 is 13 amino acids. The germline V gene has CDR1 SGHTA and CDR2 FQGTGA. The CDR3 coding sequence is TGTGCCAGCAGCCGAGCGTGGGGAGAGACCCAGTACTTC. Amino acids: CASSRAWGETQYF. Filled out from reference TRBV7-3 and TRBJ2-5, the complete variable domain reads GAGVSQTPSNKVTEKGKYVELRCDPISGHTALYWYRQSLGQGPEFLIYFQGTGAADDSGLPNDRFFAVRPEGSVSTLKIQRTERGDSAVYLCASSRAWGETQYFGPGTRLLVL.

The V gene is TRBV7-2, the J gene TRBJ2-7; TRBD1 aligns across 9 bases. With 4 bases clipped from V and 3 bases from J, the junction kept 4 bases outside the gene matches. CDR1 and CDR2 (germline): SGHTA, FQGNSA. This CDR3 has 14 amino acids. CDR3 amino acids: CASSWGTGIYEQYF. The CDR3 nucleotides are TGTGCCAGCAGCTGGGGGACAGGGATCTACGAGCAGTACTTC.

The chain joins TRBV4-3 to TRBJ2-5; D tentatively reads TRBD1 or TRBD2 (5 bases each). Germline V gene data show CDR1 as LGHNA and CDR2 as YSLEER. The length of the CDR3 is 15 residues. Trimming stripped 2 bases from V and 0 bases from J, with 10 bases between. The CDR3 spells CASSQTGRNQETQYF. CDR3 bases: TGCGCCAGCAGCCAAACGGGACGGAACCAAGAGACCCAGTACTTC.

The chain joins TRBV18 to TRBJ2-7; tentatively, D is TRBD1 (6 bases). V shed 0 bases and J shed 3 bases, with 9 bases lying between them. The CDR3 is made up of 14 amino acids. Germline CDR1 is KGHSH and CDR2 is LQKENI. The CDR3 nucleotides read TGTGCCAGCTCACCACCGACCAGGGGCTACGAGCAGTACTTC. This gives the protein CASSPPTRGYEQYF.

This clone was seen only a few times. This rearrangement joins TRBV3-1 (or the pseudogene TRBV3-2) to TRBJ2-5, with TRBD1 matching 7 bases. The CDR3 totals 15 residues. Germline trimming cut 4 bases from V and 1 base from J; bases unmatched to any gene: 6. Looked up from germline, CDR1 is LGHDT and CDR2 is YNNKEL (reference sequence). The CDR3 reads CASSPRGQTQETQYF. The CDR3 region has the DNA TGTGCCAGCAGCCCCCGGGGACAGACCCAAGAGACCCAGTACTTC.

This chain connects TRBV7-2 to TRBJ1-1, with D unclear. Between the trimmed V and J ends, which lost 1 base and 4 bases, there was a span of 10 bases. Per germline, CDR1 SGHTA and CDR2 FQGNSA. The CDR3 runs 14 residues. CDR3: CASSLVRGSTEAFF. The DNA of the CDR3 is TGTGCCAGCAGCTTAGTGCGGGGTAGCACTGAAGCTTTCTTT.

The V call is TRBV2, the J call TRBJ2-7, with 8 bases identical to TRBD2. Germline-derived CDR1 and CDR2 are SNHLY and FYNNEI. The CDR3 runs 14 residues. V was clipped by 6 bases and J by 4 bases; unmatched bases: 8. The DNA of the CDR3 is TGTGCCAGCAGAGTACGGGGGGGCAGTTACGAGCAGTACTTC. It yields the protein CASRVRGGSYEQYF.

V and J are TRBV5-1 and TRBJ1-1, with D possibly TRBD1 on 5 matching bases. The CDR3 is made up of 22 amino acids. V was trimmed by 2 bases and J by 0 bases, leaving 32 bases between them. CDR1 and CDR2 (germline): SGHRS, YFSETQ. The CDR3 DNA is TGCGCCAGCAGCTTCCCCCGAGGGGACTCCCTTTCTACCCGAGCTATGAACACTGAAGCTTTCTTT. It codes for CASSFPRGDSLSTRAMNTEAFF. Together with reference TRBV5-1 and TRBJ1-1, the CDR3 gives the full variable domain: KAGVTQTPRYLIKTRGQQVTLSCSPISGHRSVSWYQQTPGQGLQFLFEYFSETQRNKGNFPGRFSGRQFSNSRSEMNVSTLELGDSALYLCASSFPRGDSLSTRAMNTEAFFGQGTRLTVV.

The chain uses TRBV11-2 and TRBJ1-3; possibly TRBD1 for D (5 bases). Germline V lookup: CDR1 SGHAT, CDR2 FQNNGV. V lost 2 bases and J lost 0, with 11 bases in between. The CDR3 has 16 amino acids. CDR3 in DNA: TGTGCCAGCAGCTTAAGGGGCGCCGCCTCTGGAAACACCATATATTTT. It yields the protein CASSLRGAASGNTIYF.

This clone was found once. J is TRBJ1-2 and V is TRBV7-2; D gene ambiguous. The CDR3 is made up of 15 amino acids. CDR1 and CDR2 from the germline V gene are SGHTA and FQGNSA. Trimming took 0 bases from V and 3 from J, leaving 11 bases between them. In nucleotides, the CDR3 is TGTGCCAGCAGCTTAGCTCCCCCGGGCGACTATGGCTACACCTTC. Translation gives CASSLAPPGDYGYTF.

The chain is built from TRBV12-3 or TRBV12-4 and TRBJ2-7, with TRBD1 matching over 8 bases. This CDR3 comprises 13 residues. The V gene end was trimmed by 5 bases and the J gene end by 4 bases; junction bases not matched to a gene: 4. The CDR3 DNA reads TGTGCCAGCAGTGGGACAGGCAAATACGAGCAGTACTTC. Translated, it gives CASSGTGKYEQYF.

J is TRBJ2-1 and V is TRBV3-1 (or the pseudogene TRBV3-2); no definite D call. Germline assignment: CDR1 LGHDT and CDR2 YNNKEL (reference sequence). The CDR3 loop spans 14 amino acids. V was trimmed by 4 bases and J by 6 bases, leaving 13 bases between them. In DNA form, the CDR3 reads TGTGCCAGCAGCCGAAGCGAACTACTCAATGAGCAGTTCTTC. It yields the protein CASSRSELLNEQFF.

The rearrangement links TRBV28 to TRBJ1-1, with D possibly TRBD1 on 5 matching bases. Trimming left V 7 bases short and J 3 bases short, with 9 bases between. In germline, CDR1 is MDHEN, CDR2 SYDVKM. The CDR3 runs 12 residues. CDR3 bases: TGTGCCAGCACCCAGACAGACACTGAAGCTTTCTTT. This sequence encodes CASTQTDTEAFF.

The V gene is TRBV24-1, the J gene TRBJ2-1, with a tentative D call TRBD2 (7 bases). Deletions cut 6 bases from V and 4 bases from J, with 18 bases between. This CDR3 contains 16 residues. The germline CDR1 and CDR2 sequences are KGHDR and SFDVKD. This chain's CDR3 is CATSPLGGQAYNEQFF. The CDR3 DNA is TGTGCCACCAGTCCACTGGGGGGGCAGGCATACAATGAGCAGTTCTTC.